The rows below give T cell receptor beta chains drawn from one sample of a study of blood T cell repertoires in COVID-19. Here immunoSEQ multiplex PCR was the method, and the copy in TCRdb shows in-frame clones only, minus some. Of 300,000 or so clones listed, 80% to 90% are singletons. Sequenced: PBMCs or T cells enriched from blood (not recorded which). These receptor sequences come from a woman between 35 and 50 years old with acute COVID-19. Both conserved end residues are part of each CDR3. Each record gives: J gene, D gene, clone size, V gene, CDR3 DNA, CDR3 protein. A D gene is named only where the DNA matches it firmly. Size tells how often a clone was seen (once, few, many) or the class of an expanded clone, and some rows leave it out.

TRBJ2-7	TRBD2	-	TRBV10-3	TGTGCCATCACCGCGAAGCGGGAGGGAACCTACGAGCAGTACTTC	CAITAKREGTYEQYF
TRBJ1-3	TRBD1	few	TRBV11-2	TGTGCCAGCAGCCCCCAGACAGGGGCTGGAAACACCATATATTTT	CASSPQTGAGNTIYF
TRBJ1-2	TRBD1	-	TRBV6-2/TRBV6-3	TGTGCCAGCAGCCGTGGACAGGGCTATGGCTACACCTTC	CASSRGQGYGYTF
TRBJ2-6	TRBD1	once	TRBV27	TGTGCCAGCAGTTTCACAGGGGCTGGGGCCAACGTCCTGACTTTC	CASSFTGAGANVLTF
TRBJ2-3	TRBD2	-	TRBV6-4	TGTGCCAGCAGTCCGACCCGCGCTAGCGGGGGCACAGATACGCAGTATTTT	CASSPTRASGGTDTQYF
TRBJ1-5	-	-	TRBV28	TGTGCCAGCAGTCCCATTAGTCAGCCCCAGCATTTT	CASSPISQPQHF
TRBJ1-5	TRBD1	-	TRBV6-2/TRBV6-3	TGTGCCAGCAGTGTACCGGGACAGGGGGTGTCGGGCAATCAGCCCCAGCATTTT	CASSVPGQGVSGNQPQHF
TRBJ1-5	-	-	TRBV7-2	TGTGCCAGCAGCTTAGTTGGGGGGGATGATAGCAATCAGCCCCAGCATTTT	CASSLVGGDDSNQPQHF
TRBJ1-1	-	-	TRBV19	TGTGCCAGTAAGAGGAGGGACCCCCCTAACACTGAAGCTTTCTTT	CASKRRDPPNTEAFF
TRBJ1-2	-	once	TRBV4-1	TGCGCCAGCAGCCAAGATCTACGGAGCTATGGCTACACCTTC	CASSQDLRSYGYTF
TRBJ2-2	-	-	TRBV11-3	TGTGCCAGCAGCTTAGGTTTAGGGGGATTGGGTACTTATGCCGGGGAGCTGTTTTTT	CASSLGLGGLGTYAGELFF
TRBJ2-2	TRBD2	-	TRBV28	TGTGCCAGCAGGCGGGGGGTCACCGGGGAGCTGTTTTTT	CASRRGVTGELFF
TRBJ2-1	-	once	TRBV3-1/TRBV3-2	TGTGCCAGCAGCCAAGTAGGGGTAGCCCCGTTGAATGAGCAGTTCTTC	CASSQVGVAPLNEQFF
TRBJ1-4	-	-	TRBV16	TGTGCCAGCAGCCAATGGTTTGGCAGGGTGGCTAATGAAAAACTGTTTTTT	CASSQWFGRVANEKLFF
TRBJ1-4	TRBD1	-	TRBV11-2	TGTGCCAGCAGCGCCCGACGAATACAGGGGGATGAAAAACTGTTTTTT	CASSARRIQGDEKLFF
TRBJ1-2	TRBD1	-	TRBV4-1	TGCGCCAGCAGCCCAAGGCCAAGGATACAGGGGGCGGATGACTATGGCTACACCTTC	CASSPRPRIQGADDYGYTF
TRBJ2-1	TRBD1	-	TRBV7-8	TGTGCCAGCAGCAAAGGGACAGGGACTTACAATGAGCAGTTCTTC	CASSKGTGTYNEQFF
TRBJ1-6	-	once	TRBV3-1/TRBV3-2	TGTGCCAGCAGCCAAGTCTCTCGAGCCTATAATTCACCCCTCCACTTT	CASSQVSRAYNSPLHF
TRBJ1-5	-	-	TRBV7-9	TGTGCCAGCAGCTTAGTCGGGAGCAATCAGCCCCAGCATTTT	CASSLVGSNQPQHF
TRBJ1-6	TRBD1	-	TRBV4-3	TGCGCCAGCAGCCAAGATTGGGGCCTGACAGGGGATGGCTATAATTCACCCCTCCACTTT	CASSQDWGLTGDGYNSPLHF
TRBJ2-7	-	-	TRBV7-9	TGTGCCAGCAGCTTAGGGGTTCGGGGGGCGAACTACGAGCAGTACTTC	CASSLGVRGANYEQYF
TRBJ1-4	-	-	TRBV27	TGTGCCAGCAGTTTATTATCCGCTAGAGGAACTAATGAAAAACTGTTTTTT	CASSLLSARGTNEKLFF
TRBJ1-4	-	-	TRBV27	TGTGCCAGCAGTGCGTACGGTTATAATGAAAAACTGTTTTTT	CASSAYGYNEKLFF
TRBJ2-7	TRBD2	-	TRBV3-1/TRBV3-2	TGTGCCAGCAGCCAAGATGGGGGGGGCGAGCAGTACTTC	CASSQDGGGEQYF
TRBJ1-4	-	few	TRBV6-5	TGTGCCAGCAGACCCCTTGGGGGGGCTAATGAAAAACTGTTTTTT	CASRPLGGANEKLFF
TRBJ2-1	-	-	TRBV9	TGTGCCAGCAGTGGTAACAGAGCCAATGAGCAGTTCTTC	CASSGNRANEQFF
TRBJ1-3	TRBD1	-	TRBV28	TGTGCCAGCAGTACAGGGGGTTCTGGAAACACCATATATTTT	CASSTGGSGNTIYF
TRBJ1-3	-	-	TRBV7-3	TGTGCCAGCAGCTTAAGACCCCGGGATGCGTCTGGAAACACCATATATTTT	CASSLRPRDASGNTIYF
TRBJ2-1	-	once	TRBV15	TGTGCCACCAGCAGAGAGGGAGATGGGGACAATGAGCAGTTCTTC	CATSREGDGDNEQFF
TRBJ2-3	-	once	TRBV7-2	TGTGCCAGCAGCACCTCAGTAGGTTGGGCAGAGCTCACAGATACGCAGTATTTT	CASSTSVGWAELTDTQYF
TRBJ2-7	-	-	TRBV2	TGTGCCAGCAGTCTCCGGGACAACTCCTACGAGCAGTACTTC	CASSLRDNSYEQYF
TRBJ2-1	-	-	TRBV3-1/TRBV3-2	TGTGCCAGCAGCCAAATAAGGGGAAGTGAGCAGTTCTTC	CASSQIRGSEQFF
TRBJ2-2	TRBD1	-	TRBV5-1	TGCGCCAGCAGCCGTTACCCACCGGGACAGGGGGCAACCGGGGAGCTGTTTTTT	CASSRYPPGQGATGELFF
TRBJ1-2	-	-	TRBV5-5	TGTGCCAGCAGCCCTGAAGTCAGAGGCCGCCATGGCTACACCTTC	CASSPEVRGRHGYTF
TRBJ2-1	-	once	TRBV9	TGTGCCAGCAGCGTAGGGCGGAGTGAGCAGTTCTTC	CASSVGRSEQFF
TRBJ2-7	-	-	TRBV2	TGTGCCAGCAATCAAGAGAGCTCCTACGAGCAGTACTTC	CASNQESSYEQYF
TRBJ1-2	-	few	TRBV28	TGTGCCAGCAGTTTTAACGGGTATGGCTACACCTTC	CASSFNGYGYTF
TRBJ2-2	TRBD1	-	TRBV29-1	TGCAGCGTTGAAGATCCGCCGGAAACAGGGACAGGGACCGGGGAGCTGTTTTTT	CSVEDPPETGTGTGELFF
TRBJ2-7	-	-	TRBV28	TGTGCCAGCAGTTTAACTTTCCTATCTTACGAGCAGTACTTC	CASSLTFLSYEQYF
TRBJ2-7	TRBD2	-	TRBV5-1	TGCGCCAGCAGCTTCAACTCCGGGACTAGCGGCTACGAGCAGTACTTC	CASSFNSGTSGYEQYF
TRBJ1-4	-	-	TRBV18	TGTGCCAGCTCACCCACGCTCAGCGTAACTAATGAAAAACTGTTTTTT	CASSPTLSVTNEKLFF
TRBJ1-4	-	-	TRBV7-9	TGTGCCAGCAGCTTAGGTAGCGGAAACCTTAATGAAAAACTGTTTTTT	CASSLGSGNLNEKLFF
TRBJ1-2	TRBD1	once	TRBV5-4	TGTGCCAGCAGCCGCGAACTACAGGGGCAGGGCTATGGCTACACCTTC	CASSRELQGQGYGYTF
TRBJ1-4	TRBD1	-	TRBV4-3	TGCGCCAGCAGCCTTGCAGGGGGTGAAAAACTGTTTTTT	CASSLAGGEKLFF
TRBJ2-3	-	-	TRBV6-2/TRBV6-3	TGTGCCAGCAGTGCCCTACCGAATCGTTTTAACGCAGATACGCAGTATTTT	CASSALPNRFNADTQYF
TRBJ2-7	-	-	TRBV2	TGTGCCAGCTCTCAGGACTCCTACGAGCAGTACTTC	CASSQDSYEQYF
TRBJ1-6	TRBD1	-	TRBV7-3	TGTGCCAGCAGCTTAACTCTCGACTCACCCGGACAGGGGCATAATTCACCCCTCCACTTT	CASSLTLDSPGQGHNSPLHF
TRBJ1-5	TRBD1	-	TRBV28	TGTGCCAGCAGTTTCCTTCGACAGGGAATCAATCAGCCCCAGCATTTT	CASSFLRQGINQPQHF
TRBJ1-4	TRBD1	-	TRBV24-1	TGTGCCACCAGTGACTCAGGGGGCGCGGGTGAAAAACTGTTTTTT	CATSDSGGAGEKLFF
TRBJ1-6	-	-	TRBV19	TGTGCCAGTAGTATATCGGGAGTGGGGTCACCCCTCCACTTT	CASSISGVGSPLHF